These 16 T cell receptor beta chains were all obtained from the same sample, sequenced in a study of blood T cell repertoires in COVID-19. Generated by immunoSEQ multiplex PCR, the TCRdb table keeps only in-frame clones and is missing some. In the table there are around 130,000 clones, 88% of which are singletons. The sample taken for sequencing was peripheral blood. The receptors stem from a human donor with COVID-19, enrolled during active disease. The donor label of this sample is uncertain.

The chain joins TRBV5-1 to TRBJ2-5; 7 bases are a match to TRBD2. The germline CDR1 and CDR2 sequences are SGHRS and YFSETQ. This CDR3 is 16 amino acids long. Unmatched junction bases numbered 10, after V lost 1 base and J lost 4 bases. This chain's CDR3 is CASSLPPRGDRETQYF. CDR3 sequence (DNA): TGCGCCAGCAGCTTGCCTCCCCGGGGGGATCGAGAGACCCAGTACTTC. Using reference TRBV5-1 and TRBJ2-5 for the parts outside the CDR3, the full variable domain is KAGVTQTPRYLIKTRGQQVTLSCSPISGHRSVSWYQQTPGQGLQFLFEYFSETQRNKGNFPGRFSGRQFSNSRSEMNVSTLELGDSALYLCASSLPPRGDRETQYFGPGTRLLVL.

The chain employs TRBV25-1 and TRBJ2-3; D perhaps matches TRBD1 (6 bases). The CDR3 contains 14 residues. Trimming took off 7 bases at V and 6 bases at J, with 17 bases between the two ends. Germline-derived CDR1 and CDR2 are MGHDK and SYGVNS. This CDR3 reads CASIGAGAFDTQYF. The CDR3 DNA reads as TGTGCCAGCATCGGGGCAGGGGCCTTCGATACGCAGTATTTT. Drawing the rest from reference TRBV25-1 and TRBJ2-3, the complete variable domain is EADIYQTPRYLVIGTGKKITLECSQTMGHDKMYWYQQDPGMELHLIHYSYGVNSTEKGDLSSESTVSRIRTEHFPLTLESARPSHTSQYLCASIGAGAFDTQYFGPGTRLTVL.

This rearrangement joins TRBV3-1 (or the pseudogene TRBV3-2) to TRBJ2-3; perhaps TRBD1 as D (5 bases). Germline CDR1 reads LGHDT; CDR2 reads YNNKEL (reference sequence). The V end lost 4 bases, the J end lost 2 bases, and 16 bases lay between the germline ends. This CDR3 is built from 16 residues. The CDR3 sequence: CASSRTWGELTDTQYF. In DNA, the CDR3 is TGTGCCAGCAGCCGAACTTGGGGCGAACTCACAGATACGCAGTATTTT.

This chain joins TRBV2 and TRBJ1-5; perhaps TRBD1 as D (6 bases). The CDR3 has 14 residues. V shed 7 bases and J shed 6 bases, with 16 bases lying between them. From germline, CDR1 is SNHLY and CDR2 FYNNEI. The CDR3 sequence: CASTEGGWVQPQHF. CDR3 bases: TGTGCCAGCACCGAGGGGGGGTGGGTTCAGCCCCAGCATTTT.

V and J are TRBV18 and TRBJ2-3; perhaps TRBD2 as D (7 bases). Per germline, CDR1 KGHSH and CDR2 LQKENI. Trimming shortened V by 6 bases and J by 5 bases, and 12 bases separated the two germline ends. The CDR3 sequence is 13 residues long. DNA of the CDR3: TGTGCCAGCTCCGCGGGGGCGGAAGATACGCAGTATTTT. As protein: CASSAGAEDTQYF.

This clone was seen once. The chain has TRBV10-3 and TRBJ1-1; 11 bases fit TRBD1. In germline, CDR1 is ENHRY, CDR2 SYGVKD. The CDR3 extends over 14 amino acids. J gave up 7 bases and V 6 bases, and 7 bases lay outside the gene matches. The DNA for the CDR3 is TGTGCCATCAGGCTAGGGACAGGGGGAGGTGAAGCTTTCTTT. Its translation is CAIRLGTGGGEAFF.

This clone came up once. The chain carries TRBV25-1 and TRBJ2-7, with D possibly matching TRBD2 (6 bases). The CDR3 runs 14 residues. Germline lookup yields CDR1 MGHDK and CDR2 SYGVNS. Trimming removed 5 bases from V and 2 bases from J, with 13 bases in between. Here the CDR3 DNA reads TGTGCCAGCAGTAGCCGGGGGAGCCCCTACGAGCAGTACTTC. Its translation: CASSSRGSPYEQYF.

The rearrangement joins TRBV5-4 to TRBJ2-7, with 13 bases identical to TRBD2. Germline V gene data show CDR1 as SGHNT and CDR2 as YYREEE (reference sequence). The CDR3 extends over 16 amino acids. Losses at the gene ends were 4 bases for V and 6 bases for J; bases not matched to a gene: 10. This CDR3 is CASSPRTSGRLSEQYF. CDR3 nucleotides: TGTGCCAGCAGCCCGCGGACTAGCGGGAGATTGTCCGAGCAGTACTTC.

With regard to this clone: A much larger clonotype is one base distant, so this may be a read error. The chain employs TRBV3-1 (or the pseudogene TRBV3-2) and TRBJ2-7; no firm D call. In germline, CDR1 is LGHDT, CDR2 YNNKEL (reference sequence). The CDR3 consists of 11 residues. Deletions cut 2 bases from V and 4 bases from J, with 3 bases between. Written as DNA, the CDR3 is TGTGCCAGCAGCCAATATTACGAGCAGTACTTC. It codes for CASSQYYEQYF.

This sequence joins TRBV5-1 and TRBJ2-5; 9 nucleotides match TRBD2. The CDR3 covers 14 residues. From germline, CDR1 is SGHRS and CDR2 YFSETQ. Unmatched junction bases numbered 6, after V lost 4 bases and J lost 5 bases. Written as DNA, the CDR3 is TGCGCCAGCAGCCCCAGGACTAGCGTCGAGACCCAGTACTTC. The encoded protein is CASSPRTSVETQYF.

The V and J genes are TRBV30 and TRBJ2-7, with D maybe TRBD2 (6 bases). V was trimmed by 4 bases and J by 7 bases, leaving 17 bases between them. The CDR3 has 13 residues. Per the germline V gene, CDR1 is GTSNPN and CDR2 is SVGIG (reference sequence). CDR3 DNA: TGTGCCTGGACCCGGGGAATGGGGAGGGAGCAGTACTTC. It translates to CAWTRGMGREQYF.

The V and J genes are TRBV20-1 and TRBJ1-2, with 7 bases matching TRBD1. Trimming cost V 3 bases and J 8 bases; bases outside gene matches: 18. CDR1 DFQATT and CDR2 SNEGSKA come from the germline V gene (reference sequence). The CDR3 loop spans 16 amino acids. The CDR3 nucleotides are TGCAGTGCTAGTCCCGGGACAGCCATTACTTGGGGAGGCTACACCTTC. Translating gives CSASPGTAITWGGYTF.

The rearrangement joins TRBV9 to TRBJ1-1; D is undetermined. The germline CDR1 and CDR2 sequences are SGDLS and YYNGEE. This CDR3 contains 17 residues. Trimming took off 0 bases at V and 4 bases at J, with 19 bases between the two ends. The CDR3 DNA follows: TGTGCCAGCAGCGTAGGCATCGTTCCTTTAGCGGGCACTGAAGCTTTCTTT. Protein sequence: CASSVGIVPLAGTEAFF.

The gene calls are TRBV24-1 and TRBJ2-7; tentatively, D is TRBD1 (6 bases). The germline V and J ends were trimmed by 5 bases and 5 bases, with 12 bases remaining between them. Germline V gene sequence: CDR1 KGHDR, CDR2 SFDVKD. The length of the CDR3 is 13 residues. CDR3 bases: TGTGCCACCAGTGCTCAGGGGACCCACGAGCAGTACTTC. Amino acid sequence: CATSAQGTHEQYF.

The genes are TRBV6-5 and TRBJ1-5; 8 bases match TRBD1. J lost 2 bases, V lost 6 bases, and 6 bases had no gene match. The CDR3 sequence is 15 residues long. The germline V gene has CDR1 MNHEY and CDR2 SVGAGI. The CDR3 is CASRPTGEGNQPQHF. CDR3 coding DNA: TGTGCCAGCAGACCGACAGGGGAGGGCAATCAGCCCCAGCATTTT.

This clone was recorded once. The rearrangement uses TRBV28 and TRBJ1-5, with a tentative D call TRBD1 (6 bases). The CDR3 runs 16 residues. Trimming took off 6 bases at V and 6 bases at J, with 21 bases between the two ends. From germline, CDR1 is MDHEN and CDR2 SYDVKM. The CDR3 reads CASSLTGTGGRQPQHF. The CDR3 coding sequence is TGTGCCAGCAGCCTCACAGGGACGGGCGGGCGTCAGCCCCAGCATTTT.